The clone carrying this T cell receptor (beta chain) was seen more than once but under ten times. Its antigen is unknown. Germline lookup yields CDR1 SGHTA and CDR2 FQGNSA. The V gene end was trimmed by 6 bases and the J gene end by 3 bases; junction bases not matched to a gene: 5. This CDR3 has 14 residues. This sample was taken from a study of T cell repertoires in cytomegalovirus infection. A single record per CDR3 protein comes from TCRdb applying MiXCR to the reads. The table records some 270,000 distinct CDR3 sequences, 22% of them present only once. The chain uses TRBV7-2 and TRBJ2-7; 10 nucleotides line up with TRBD1. The sequencing used cultured PBMCs, collected from culture after CMV antigen stimulation. The TCR was taken from a human donor in good health (CMV status not recorded). Some clones in this sample may be carry-over from other donors' samples. The CDR3, as DNA: TGTGCCAGCAGTCACGGACAGGGGGGCTACGAGCAGTACTTC. It is translated as CASSHGQGGYEQYF.